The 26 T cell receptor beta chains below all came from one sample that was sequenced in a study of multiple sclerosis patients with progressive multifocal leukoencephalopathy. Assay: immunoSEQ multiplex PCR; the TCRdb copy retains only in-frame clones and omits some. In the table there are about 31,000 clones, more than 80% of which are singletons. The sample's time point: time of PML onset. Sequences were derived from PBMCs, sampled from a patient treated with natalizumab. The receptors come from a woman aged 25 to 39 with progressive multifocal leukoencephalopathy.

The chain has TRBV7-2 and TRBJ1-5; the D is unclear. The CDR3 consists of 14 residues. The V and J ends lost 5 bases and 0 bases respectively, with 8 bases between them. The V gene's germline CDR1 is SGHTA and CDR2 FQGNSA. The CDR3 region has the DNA TGTGCCAGCAGCAACGGATATAGCAATCAGCCCCAGCATTTT. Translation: CASSNGYSNQPQHF.

The CDR3 DNA follows: TGTGCCAGCAGTAGACAGGGCTACTATGGCTACACCTTC. The encoded protein is CASSRQGYYGYTF. The rearrangement links TRBV27 to TRBJ1-2; 7 positions match TRBD1. CDR1 is MNHEY and CDR2 is SMNVEV in the germline V gene (reference sequence). CDR3 length: 13 amino acids. J was trimmed by 3 bases and V by 5 bases; bases with no gene match: 3.

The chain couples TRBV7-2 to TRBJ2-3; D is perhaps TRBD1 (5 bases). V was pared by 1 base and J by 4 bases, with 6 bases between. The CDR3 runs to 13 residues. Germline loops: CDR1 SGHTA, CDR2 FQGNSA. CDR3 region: CASSLVGPDTQYF. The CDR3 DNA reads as TGTGCCAGCAGCTTAGTGGGGCCAGATACGCAGTATTTT. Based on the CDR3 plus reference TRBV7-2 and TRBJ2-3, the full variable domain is GAGVSQSPSNKVTEKGKDVELRCDPISGHTALYWYRQSLGQGLEFLIYFQGNSAPDKSGLPSDRFSAERTGGSVSTLTIQRTQQEDSAVYLCASSLVGPDTQYFGPGTRLTVL.

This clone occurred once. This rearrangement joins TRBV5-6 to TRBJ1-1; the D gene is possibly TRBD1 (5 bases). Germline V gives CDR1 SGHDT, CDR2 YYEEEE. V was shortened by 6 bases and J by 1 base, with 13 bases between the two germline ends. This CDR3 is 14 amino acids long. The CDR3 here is CASNLRTPNTEAFF. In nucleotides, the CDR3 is TGTGCCAGCAACCTCCGGACACCGAACACTGAAGCTTTCTTT.

CDR3 bases: TGTGCCAGCAGCTTAGGGTGGGAGCTGTTTTTT. As protein: CASSLGWELFF. The chain couples TRBV4-2 to TRBJ2-2; D is unclear. This CDR3 contains 11 residues. The V end lost 5 bases, the J end lost 9 bases, and 7 bases lay between the germline ends. Germline lookup yields CDR1 LGHNA and CDR2 YNFKEQ.

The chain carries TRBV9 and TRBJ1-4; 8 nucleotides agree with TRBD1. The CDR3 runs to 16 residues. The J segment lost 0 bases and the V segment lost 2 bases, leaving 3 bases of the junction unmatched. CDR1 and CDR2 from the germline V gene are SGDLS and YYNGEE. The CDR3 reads CASSVGTGTTNEKLFF. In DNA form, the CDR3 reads TGTGCCAGCAGCGTGGGGACAGGAACAACTAATGAAAAACTGTTTTTT.

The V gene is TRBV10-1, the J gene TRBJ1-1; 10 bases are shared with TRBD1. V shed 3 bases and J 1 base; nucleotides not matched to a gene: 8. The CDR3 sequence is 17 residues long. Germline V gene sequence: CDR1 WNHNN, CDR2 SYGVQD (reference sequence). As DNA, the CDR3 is TGCGCCAGCAGTGACCCTGCGACAGGGGGCCGGAACACTGAAGCTTTCTTT. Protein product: CASSDPATGGRNTEAFF.

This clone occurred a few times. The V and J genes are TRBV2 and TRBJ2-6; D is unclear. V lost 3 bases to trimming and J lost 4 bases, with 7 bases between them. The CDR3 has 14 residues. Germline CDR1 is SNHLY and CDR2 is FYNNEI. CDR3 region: CASSDADGANVLTF. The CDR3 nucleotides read TGTGCCAGCAGTGATGCTGACGGGGCCAACGTCCTGACTTTC. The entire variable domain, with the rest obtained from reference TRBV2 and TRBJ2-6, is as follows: EPEVTQTPSHQVTQMGQEVILRCVPISNHLYFYWYRQILGQKVEFLVSFYNNEISEKSEIFDDQFSVERPDGSNFTLKIRSTKLEDSAMYFCASSDADGANVLTFGAGSRLTVL.

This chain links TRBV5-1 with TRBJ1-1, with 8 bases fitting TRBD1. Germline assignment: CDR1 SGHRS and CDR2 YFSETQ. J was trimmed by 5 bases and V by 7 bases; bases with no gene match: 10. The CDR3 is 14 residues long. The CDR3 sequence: CASRIGQGGTEAFF. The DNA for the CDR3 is TGCGCCAGCCGAATCGGACAGGGAGGAACTGAAGCTTTCTTT.

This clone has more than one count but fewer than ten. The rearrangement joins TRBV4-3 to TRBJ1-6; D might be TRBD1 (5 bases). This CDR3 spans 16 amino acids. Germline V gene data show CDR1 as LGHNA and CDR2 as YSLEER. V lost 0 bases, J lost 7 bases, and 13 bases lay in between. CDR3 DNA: TGCGCCAGCAGCCAAGATCACGAGGGGCCCAATTCACCCCTCCACTTT. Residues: CASSQDHEGPNSPLHF.

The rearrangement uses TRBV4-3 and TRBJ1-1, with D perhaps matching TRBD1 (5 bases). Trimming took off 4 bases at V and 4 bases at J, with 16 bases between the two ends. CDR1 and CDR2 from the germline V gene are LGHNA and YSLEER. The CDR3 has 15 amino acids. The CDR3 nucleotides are TGCGCCAGCAGCCTGCGACCGGGGGGAGGCACTGAAGCTTTCTTT. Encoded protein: CASSLRPGGGTEAFF.

The CDR3 region is CASKRDSLSYNEQFF. The CDR3, as DNA: TGTGCCAGCAAACGGGACTCCCTTTCCTACAATGAGCAGTTCTTC. This rearrangement joins TRBV28 to TRBJ2-1; possibly TRBD2 for D (6 bases). The CDR3 loop spans 15 amino acids. Germline lookup yields CDR1 MDHEN and CDR2 SYDVKM. Trimming shortened V by 7 bases and J by 1 base, and 14 bases separated the two germline ends. Looking up the rest from reference TRBV28 and TRBJ2-1 gives the full variable domain: DVKVTQSSRYLVKRTGEKVFLECVQDMDHENMFWYRQDPGLGLRLIYFSYDVKMKEKGDIPEGYSVSREKKERFSLILESASTNQTSMYLCASKRDSLSYNEQFFGPGTRLTVL.

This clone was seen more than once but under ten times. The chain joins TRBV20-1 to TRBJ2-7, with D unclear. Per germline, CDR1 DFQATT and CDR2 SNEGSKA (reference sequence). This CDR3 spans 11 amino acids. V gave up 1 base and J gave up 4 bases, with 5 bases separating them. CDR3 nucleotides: TGCAGTGCTAGAGGGGAATACGAGCAGTACTTC. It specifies CSARGEYEQYF.

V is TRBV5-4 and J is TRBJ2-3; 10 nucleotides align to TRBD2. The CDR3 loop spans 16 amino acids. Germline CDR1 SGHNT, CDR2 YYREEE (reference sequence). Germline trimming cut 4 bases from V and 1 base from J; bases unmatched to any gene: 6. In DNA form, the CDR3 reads TGTGCCAGCAGCCTAGGCGGGACTAGCGGCACAGATACGCAGTATTTT. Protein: CASSLGGTSGTDTQYF.

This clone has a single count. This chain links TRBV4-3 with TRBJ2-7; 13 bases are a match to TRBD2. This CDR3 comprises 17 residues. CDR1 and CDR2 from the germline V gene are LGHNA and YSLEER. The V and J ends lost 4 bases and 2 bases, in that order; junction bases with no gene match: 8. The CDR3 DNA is TGCGCCAGCAGCCCACGACTAGCGGGGGGCCTCGCCTACGAGCAGTACTTC. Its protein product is CASSPRLAGGLAYEQYF.

The CDR3 sequence is CASSYRQWDTEAFF. CDR3 nucleotides: TGTGCCAGCAGCTATAGACAGTGGGACACTGAAGCTTTCTTT. The V gene is TRBV5-5, the J gene TRBJ1-1; weak D call: TRBD1 (5 bases). V shed 3 bases and J shed 3 bases, with 12 bases lying between them. The CDR3 has 14 residues. The germline CDR1 and CDR2 sequences are SGHKS and YYEKEE (reference sequence).

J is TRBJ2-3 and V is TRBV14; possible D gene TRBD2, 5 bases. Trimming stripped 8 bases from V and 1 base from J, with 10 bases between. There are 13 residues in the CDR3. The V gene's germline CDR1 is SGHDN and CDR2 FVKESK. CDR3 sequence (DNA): TGTGCCAGCCTGAGGGCGGGCACAGATACGCAGTATTTT. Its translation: CASLRAGTDTQYF.

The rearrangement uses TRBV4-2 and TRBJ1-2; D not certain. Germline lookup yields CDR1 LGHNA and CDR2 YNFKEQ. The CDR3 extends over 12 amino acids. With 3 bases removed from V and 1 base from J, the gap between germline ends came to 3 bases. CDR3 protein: CASSQINYGYTF. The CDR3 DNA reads TGTGCCAGCAGCCAGATTAACTATGGCTACACCTTC.

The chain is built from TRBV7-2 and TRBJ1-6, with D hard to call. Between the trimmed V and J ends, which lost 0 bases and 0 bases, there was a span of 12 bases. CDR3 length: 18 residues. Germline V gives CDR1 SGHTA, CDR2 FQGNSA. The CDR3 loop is CASSLAPSTSSYNSPLHF. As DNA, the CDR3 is TGTGCCAGCAGCTTAGCCCCATCAACGAGCTCCTATAATTCACCCCTCCACTTT.

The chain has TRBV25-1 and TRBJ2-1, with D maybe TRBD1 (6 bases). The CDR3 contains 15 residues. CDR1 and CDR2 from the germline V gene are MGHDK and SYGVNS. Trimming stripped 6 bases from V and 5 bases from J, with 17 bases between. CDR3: CASSTLAGVNNEQFF. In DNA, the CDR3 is TGTGCCAGCAGCACCCTAGCAGGGGTAAACAATGAGCAGTTCTTC.

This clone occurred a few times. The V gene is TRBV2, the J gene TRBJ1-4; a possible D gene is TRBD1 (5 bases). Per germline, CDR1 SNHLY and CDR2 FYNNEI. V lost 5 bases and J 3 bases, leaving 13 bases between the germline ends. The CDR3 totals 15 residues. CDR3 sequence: CASSSPGGSNEKLFF. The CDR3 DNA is TGTGCCAGCAGTTCCCCGGGGGGATCTAATGAAAAACTGTTTTTT.

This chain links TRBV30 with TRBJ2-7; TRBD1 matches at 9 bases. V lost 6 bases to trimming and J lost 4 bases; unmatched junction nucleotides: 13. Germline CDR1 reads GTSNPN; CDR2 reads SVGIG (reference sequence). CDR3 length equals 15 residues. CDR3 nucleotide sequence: TGTGCCTGCCGGGACAGGGAGGGGGCAGGGTACGAGCAGTACTTC. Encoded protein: CACRDREGAGYEQYF.

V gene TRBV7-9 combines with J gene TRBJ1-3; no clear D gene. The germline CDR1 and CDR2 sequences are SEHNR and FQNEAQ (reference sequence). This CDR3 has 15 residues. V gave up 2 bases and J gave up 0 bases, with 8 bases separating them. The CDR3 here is CASSLLGTSGNTIYF. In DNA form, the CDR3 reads TGTGCCAGCAGCTTATTAGGCACCTCTGGAAACACCATATATTTT.

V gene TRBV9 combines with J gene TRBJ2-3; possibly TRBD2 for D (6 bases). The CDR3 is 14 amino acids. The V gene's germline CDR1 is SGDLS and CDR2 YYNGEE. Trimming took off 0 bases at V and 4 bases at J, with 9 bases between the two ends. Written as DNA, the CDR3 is TGTGCCAGCAGCGTAGAAGGAGGGTCAGATACGCAGTATTTT. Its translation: CASSVEGGSDTQYF.

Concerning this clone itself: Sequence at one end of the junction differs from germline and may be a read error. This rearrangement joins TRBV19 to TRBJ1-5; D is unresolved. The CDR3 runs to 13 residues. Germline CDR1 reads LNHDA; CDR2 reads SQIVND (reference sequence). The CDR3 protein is CASNFDHATPQQF. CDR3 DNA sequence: TGTGCCAGTAATTTCGACCACGCTACGCCCCAGCAGTTT.

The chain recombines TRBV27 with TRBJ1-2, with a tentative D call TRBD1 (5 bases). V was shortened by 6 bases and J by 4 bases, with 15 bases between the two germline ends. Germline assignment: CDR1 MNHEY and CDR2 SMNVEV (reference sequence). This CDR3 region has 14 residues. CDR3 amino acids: CASRSKGRGYGYTF. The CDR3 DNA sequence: TGTGCCAGCAGGTCCAAGGGGCGAGGCTATGGCTACACCTTC.